These 17 T cell receptor beta chains came from one sample sequenced in a study of human T cells and chemical hapten exposure. TCRdb fed the RACE reads into MiXCR, producing one record per CDR3 protein. The table includes 50,000 to 70,000 distinct CDR3 sequences, roughly 9.8% detected once. The time point: pre-sensitization, week 0. The treatment denotes: therapeutic diphenylcyclopropenone sensitization with weekly scalp DPC. The input for sequencing was whole blood, taken in connection with sensitization to the hapten diphenylcyclopropenone (DPC). The receptors stem from a middle-aged man with alopecia areata. Some clones in this sample may be carry-over from other donors' samples.

The chain couples TRBV5-1 to TRBJ1-1; D unclear. Trimming removed 4 bases at V and 3 bases at J, with 10 bases between. CDR3 length: 13 amino acids. Germline values: CDR1 SGHRS, CDR2 YFSETQ. This CDR3 reads CASSRSGDTEAFF. In nucleotides, the CDR3 is TGCGCCAGCAGCCGGAGCGGGGACACTGAAGCTTTCTTT.

The sample holds many counts of this clonotype. J is TRBJ2-7 and V is TRBV28; 9 positions match TRBD1. The CDR3 runs 16 residues. Germline CDR1 MDHEN, CDR2 SYDVKM. V gave up 1 base and J gave up 2 bases; unmatched junction bases: 6. In DNA, the CDR3 is TGTGCCAGCAGTTTATCCCTCGGGACAGGGACCTACGAGCAGTACTTC. Amino acids: CASSLSLGTGTYEQYF.

The chain combines TRBV4-2 with TRBJ2-7; 10 positions agree with TRBD2. In germline, CDR1 is LGHNA, CDR2 YNFKEQ. The ends lost 3 bases at V and 3 bases at J; junction bases unmatched: 5. The CDR3 length is 15 residues. CDR3 DNA: TGTGCCAGCAGCCAGAATCTAGCGGGAGTCTACGAGCAGTACTTC. It specifies CASSQNLAGVYEQYF.

The chain uses TRBV7-2 and TRBJ2-1, with D perhaps given as TRBD1 or TRBD2 (6 bases each). The V end lost 5 bases, the J end lost 6 bases, and 17 bases lay between the germline ends. This CDR3 has 15 residues. Germline V CDR1 and CDR2: SGHTA, FQGNSA. The CDR3 nucleotides read TGTGCCAGCAGCCTTCGGGGGCAACCGACCAATGAGCAGTTCTTC. Its translation is CASSLRGQPTNEQFF.

This clonotype has ten or more counts. J is TRBJ2-1 and V is TRBV5-1; TRBD2 matches 7 bases. With V trimmed by 2 bases and J by 3 bases, 5 bases remained unmatched. In germline, CDR1 is SGHRS, CDR2 YFSETQ. The CDR3 extends over 15 amino acids. The DNA of the CDR3 is TGCGCCAGCAGCTTAGGCCTAGCGGACTACAATGAGCAGTTCTTC. Translating it yields CASSLGLADYNEQFF. The full variable domain, rest sourced from reference TRBV5-1 and TRBJ2-1, is KAGVTQTPRYLIKTRGQQVTLSCSPISGHRSVSWYQQTPGQGLQFLFEYFSETQRNKGNFPGRFSGRQFSNSRSEMNVSTLELGDSALYLCASSLGLADYNEQFFGPGTRLTVL.

This clonotype was detected a few times. The CDR3 DNA sequence: TGTGCCAGCAGCTTGGGACAGGGTAGTGGCTACACCTTC. It encodes CASSLGQGSGYTF. The chain combines TRBV7-9 with TRBJ1-2; 9 bases are a match to TRBD1. The length of the CDR3 is 13 residues. The trim removed 3 bases at V and 7 bases at J, leaving 3 bases unmatched. Germline V gene sequence: CDR1 SEHNR, CDR2 FQNEAQ (reference sequence).

This clonotype was detected a few times. The chain joins TRBV5-1 to TRBJ1-2, with D possibly matching TRBD1 (5 bases). V dropped 8 bases and J dropped 0 bases, with 11 bases sitting between them. The CDR3 loop spans 13 amino acids. Per germline, CDR1 SGHRS and CDR2 YFSETQ. This CDR3 reads CASWDGANYGYTF. CDR3 DNA sequence: TGCGCCAGTTGGGACGGGGCTAACTATGGCTACACCTTC.

This clonotype appeared many times. The chain couples TRBV11-1 to TRBJ1-1, with TRBD1 identical over 10 bases. The CDR3 has 15 amino acids. Per germline, CDR1 SGHAT and CDR2 FQDESV (reference sequence). Unmatched junction bases numbered 6, after V lost 5 bases and J lost 3 bases. This CDR3 reads CASSPGTGVDTEAFF. The DNA for the CDR3 is TGTGCCAGCAGCCCGGGGACAGGGGTTGACACTGAAGCTTTCTTT.

This clonotype has only a few counts. This chain joins TRBV7-8 and TRBJ2-7, with 11 bases lining up with TRBD2. V was clipped by 5 bases and J by 4 bases; unmatched bases: 7. The CDR3 contains 15 residues. Germline V lookup: CDR1 SGHVS, CDR2 FQNEAQ. The CDR3 nucleotides are TGTGCCAGCAGCACCCTGACTAGCGGGATGTACGAGCAGTACTTC. It translates to CASSTLTSGMYEQYF. The whole variable domain, remainder taken from reference TRBV7-8 and TRBJ2-7, is GAGVSQSPRYKVAKRGQDVALRCDPISGHVSLFWYQQALGQGPEFLTYFQNEAQLDKSGLPSDRFFAERPEGSVSTLKIQRTQQEDSAVYLCASSTLTSGMYEQYFGPGTRLTVT.

This clonotype was counted at least ten times. This sequence joins TRBV6-5 and TRBJ2-7, with D maybe TRBD2 (5 bases). Per the germline V gene, CDR1 is MNHEY and CDR2 is SVGAGI. V was pared by 4 bases and J by 3 bases, with 7 bases between. This CDR3 spans 12 amino acids. DNA of the CDR3: TGTGCCAGCAGTTCAACTAGCTACGAGCAGTACTTC. Translating gives CASSSTSYEQYF.

V usage is TRBV7-8 and J usage is TRBJ1-6, with D possibly matching TRBD1 (5 bases). The CDR3 loop spans 16 amino acids. Per the germline V gene, CDR1 is SGHVS and CDR2 is FQNEAQ. V was trimmed by 4 bases and J by 7 bases, leaving 17 bases between them. CDR3 coding DNA: TGTGCCAGCAGCTCGTTCAGCGGAGGGGCCAATTCACCCCTCCACTTT. This encodes CASSSFSGGANSPLHF.

The table lists this clonotype with a few counts. The chain has TRBV5-1 and TRBJ2-1; TRBD2 aligns across 16 bases. CDR3 length equals 16 residues. From germline, CDR1 is SGHRS and CDR2 YFSETQ. The V gene end was trimmed by 3 bases and the J gene end by 8 bases; junction bases not matched to a gene: 5. Here the CDR3 DNA reads TGCGCCAGCAGCTCGGGACTAGCGGGAGGGGTGGATGAGCAGTTCTTC. Translation: CASSSGLAGGVDEQFF.

This clonotype was recorded at least ten times. This chain uses TRBV10-3 with TRBJ1-5; tentatively, D is TRBD1 (6 bases). This CDR3 region has 14 residues. V was clipped by 2 bases and J by 7 bases, with 12 bases between them. The germline V gene has CDR1 ENHRY and CDR2 SYGVKD. In DNA form, the CDR3 reads TGTGCCATCAGTGAGCGGGGGGCGGGCCAGCCCCAGCATTTT. As protein: CAISERGAGQPQHF.

The rearrangement uses TRBV20-1 and TRBJ2-7, with D unresolved. Germline V gene data show CDR1 as DFQATT and CDR2 as SNEGSKA (reference sequence). The germline V and J ends were trimmed by 0 bases and 11 bases, with 14 bases remaining between them. The CDR3 extends over 12 amino acids. The CDR3 DNA follows: TGCAGTGCTAGAGATAAGGGCCTGCTTGAGTACTTC. This sequence encodes CSARDKGLLEYF.

This clonotype was detected a few times. V and J are TRBV7-2 and TRBJ2-7; D possibly uses TRBD1 or TRBD2 (5 bases each). Trimming pared 2 bases from V and 3 bases from J, leaving 20 bases between. Germline V CDR1 and CDR2: SGHTA, FQGNSA. The CDR3 has 17 amino acids. The CDR3 region is CASSLTFGTDDIYEQYF. The CDR3 nucleotides read TGTGCCAGCAGCTTAACGTTCGGGACGGATGACATCTACGAGCAGTACTTC. Together with reference TRBV7-2 and TRBJ2-7, the CDR3 gives the full variable domain: GAGVSQSPSNKVTEKGKDVELRCDPISGHTALYWYRQSLGQGLEFLIYFQGNSAPDKSGLPSDRFSAERTGGSVSTLTIQRTQQEDSAVYLCASSLTFGTDDIYEQYFGPGTRLTVT.

This clonotype was detected only a few times. This chain's CDR3 is CASSLDGQLLREQYF. The CDR3 nucleotides are TGTGCCAGCAGCTTAGATGGGCAGCTCCTTAGGGAGCAGTACTTC. The chain combines TRBV7-2 with TRBJ2-7; unclear D gene. There are 15 residues in the CDR3. CDR1 is SGHTA, CDR2 FQGNSA, per germline. The V end was cut by 1 base, the J end by 7 bases, with 17 bases between.

The rearrangement links TRBV27 to TRBJ2-7, with D maybe TRBD2 (6 bases). Per germline, CDR1 MNHEY and CDR2 SMNVEV (reference sequence). The CDR3 has 12 amino acids. V lost 6 bases and J 7 bases, leaving 13 bases between the germline ends. The CDR3 coding sequence is TGTGCCAGCAGCCTCCCGGGGAGGGAGCAGTACTTC. It codes for CASSLPGREQYF.